Following are 11 T cell receptor beta chains from one sample sequenced in a study of blood T cells in healthy people across ages. Next came a second PCR, run for about 7 to 12 cycles, which used a sample-barcoded 5' primer along with a J-beta primer mix. TCRdb called the 5' RACE reads again in MiXCR, with one record for every CDR3 protein. The sample consists of 730,000 or so distinct CDR3 sequences, roughly 43% of them appearing once. Input material: blood. All receptors derive from a man at least 80 years old in good health.

This clonotype has more than one count but fewer than ten. The V gene is TRBV27, the J gene TRBJ2-3; TRBD2 aligns across 8 bases. The germline V gene has CDR1 MNHEY and CDR2 SMNVEV (reference sequence). The CDR3 loop spans 18 amino acids. The ends lost 1 base at V and 6 bases at J; junction bases unmatched: 15. The CDR3 sequence is CASSLYTAGDSRGDTQYF. CDR3 sequence (DNA): TGTGCCAGCAGTTTATATACAGCGGGAGATTCCCGGGGTGATACGCAGTATTTT.

On this clonotype itself: One base away lies a much larger clone, so this may be a sequencing read error. V and J are TRBV7-2 and TRBJ2-7; maybe TRBD2 (7 bases). Trimming removed 2 bases at V and 5 bases at J, with 16 bases between. The CDR3 totals 15 residues. The germline CDR1 and CDR2 sequences are SGHTA and FQGNSA. Here the CDR3 DNA reads TGTGCCAGCAGCTTAAGGGGGGGGACTATCCACGAGCAGTACTTC. Amino acids: CASSLRGGTIHEQYF.

This clonotype appeared a few times. The V call is TRBV3-1, the J call TRBJ2-3, with 7 bases matching TRBD1. Trimming at V came to 4 bases and at J to 4 bases, leaving 2 bases not matched to a gene. Germline CDR1 LGHDT, CDR2 YNNKEL (reference sequence). The CDR3 extends over 13 amino acids. This CDR3 reads CASSRTGADTQYF. The CDR3 coding sequence is TGTGCCAGCAGCCGGACAGGAGCAGATACGCAGTATTTT.

This chain links TRBV27 with TRBJ2-5; D is perhaps TRBD2 (5 bases). V lost 0 bases, J lost 5 bases, and 16 bases lay in between. The CDR3 sequence is 16 residues long. Germline V gives CDR1 MNHEY, CDR2 SMNVEV (reference sequence). For the CDR3, the DNA is TGTGCCAGCAGTTTATCGGGAGCGGTAGCAAGTGAGACCCAGTACTTC. Encoded protein: CASSLSGAVASETQYF.

Points on this clonotype: This may be a read error, as it is one base from a much larger clone. The chain employs TRBV7-2 and TRBJ2-5, with 7 bases fitting TRBD2. Gene TRBJ2-7 matches the end of the DNA better, so the J call may be wrong. CDR3 length equals 15 residues. Germline V lookup: CDR1 SGHTA, CDR2 FQGNSA. CDR3 residues: CASSLDGGGAYEQYF. CDR3 coding DNA: TGTGCCAGCAGCTTAGATGGGGGAGGGGCCTACGAGCAGTACTTC.

This clonotype was recorded a few times. The CDR3: CASSSGTNEQYF. The CDR3 bases are TGCGCCAGCAGCTCGGGGACGAACGAGCAGTACTTC. V is TRBV5-1 and J is TRBJ2-5; D tentatively fits TRBD1 or TRBD2 (5 bases each). TRBJ2-7 explains the end of the DNA better; the J call may be wrong. Germline CDR1 SGHRS, CDR2 YFSETQ. This CDR3 region has 12 residues.

The J gene is TRBJ2-5, the V gene TRBV20-1; weak D call: TRBD2 (5 bases). With 0 bases removed from V and 7 bases from J, the gap between germline ends came to 15 bases. CDR1 and CDR2 from the germline V gene are DFQATT and SNEGSKA (reference sequence). This CDR3 spans 14 amino acids. In DNA form, the CDR3 reads TGCAGTGCTAGAGAGGCGGAGCTTCGGGGGACCCAGTACTTC. Its protein is CSAREAELRGTQYF.

The chain uses TRBV9 and TRBJ2-7; D may be TRBD1 or TRBD2 (5 bases each). The CDR3 totals 14 residues. Germline V gene sequence: CDR1 SGDLS, CDR2 YYNGEE. V lost 3 bases and J 2 bases, leaving 12 bases between the germline ends. Here the CDR3 reads CASSGGDRTYEQYF. In nucleotides, the CDR3 is TGTGCCAGCAGCGGGGGAGACAGAACCTACGAGCAGTACTTC.

The chain joins TRBV7-6 to TRBJ1-4, with 7 positions matching TRBD1. This CDR3 contains 14 residues. Germline CDR1 and CDR2: SGHVS and FNYEAQ. Unmatched junction bases numbered 8, after V lost 5 bases and J lost 8 bases. The CDR3 DNA reads TGTGCCAGCAGCCGCCGGGACAGCAGGGAAAAACTGTTTTTT. Its protein product is CASSRRDSREKLFF.

This chain connects TRBV2 to TRBJ2-6; 8 nucleotides match TRBD1. CDR1 SNHLY and CDR2 FYNNEI come from the germline V gene. The CDR3 loop spans 16 amino acids. The trim removed 6 bases at V and 1 base at J, leaving 5 bases unmatched. The CDR3: CASRGDRRSGANVLTF. The CDR3, as DNA: TGTGCCAGCAGAGGGGACAGGAGGTCTGGGGCCAACGTCCTGACTTTC.

The chain uses TRBV18 and TRBJ2-4, with 10 bases lining up with TRBD1. V shed 3 bases, J shed 13 bases, and the junction held 12 bases outside the gene matches. Germline V gene data show CDR1 as KGHSH and CDR2 as LQKENI. The length of the CDR3 is 15 residues. CDR3 coding DNA: TGTGCCAGCTCACCGACCGGGACAGGGGCACAAGAGCAGTACTTC. Translation: CASSPTGTGAQEQYF.